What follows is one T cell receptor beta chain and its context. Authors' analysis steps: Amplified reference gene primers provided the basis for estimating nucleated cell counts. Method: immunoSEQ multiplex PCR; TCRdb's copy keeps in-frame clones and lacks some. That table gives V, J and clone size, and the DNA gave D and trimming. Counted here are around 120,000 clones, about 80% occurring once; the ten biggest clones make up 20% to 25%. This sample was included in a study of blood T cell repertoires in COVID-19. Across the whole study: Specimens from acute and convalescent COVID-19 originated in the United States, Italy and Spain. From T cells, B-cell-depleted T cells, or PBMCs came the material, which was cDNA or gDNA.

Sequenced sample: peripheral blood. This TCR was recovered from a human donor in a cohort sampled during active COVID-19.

This chain's CDR3 is CASSLDFSTYEQYF. As DNA, the CDR3 is TGTGCCAGCAGTTTAGACTTCTCAACCTACGAGCAGTACTTC. This chain connects TRBV6-5 to TRBJ2-7; D is undetermined. The CDR3 totals 14 residues. Trimming took 4 bases from V and 2 from J, leaving 12 bases between them. CDR1 is MNHEY, CDR2 SVGAGI, per germline.